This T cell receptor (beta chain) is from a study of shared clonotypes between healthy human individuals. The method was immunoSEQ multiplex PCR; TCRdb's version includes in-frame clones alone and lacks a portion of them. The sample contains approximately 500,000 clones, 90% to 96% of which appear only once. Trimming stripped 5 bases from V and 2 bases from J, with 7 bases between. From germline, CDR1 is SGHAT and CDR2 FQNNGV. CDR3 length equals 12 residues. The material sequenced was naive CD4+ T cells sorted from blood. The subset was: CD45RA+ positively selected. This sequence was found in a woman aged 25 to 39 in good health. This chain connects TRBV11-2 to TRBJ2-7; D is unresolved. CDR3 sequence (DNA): TGTGCCAGCAGCCGGGTTGCCTACGAGCAGTACTTC. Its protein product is CASSRVAYEQYF.